The 24 T cell receptor beta chains in this list originate from one sample, sequenced in a study of monozygotic twins with inflammatory bowel disease. TCRdb re-called the 5' RACE reads; every CDR3 protein appears as one record, without DNA. This listing includes fewer than 550,000 distinct CDR3 sequences. The specimen sequenced was blood. The receptors here all came from a human donor with ulcerative colitis or Crohn's disease, or a healthy co-twin of an affected twin (not recorded which).

This chain uses TRBV7-3 with TRBJ1-1. Germline V gene lookup returns CDR1 SGHTA and CDR2 FQGTGA. This CDR3 has 13 amino acids. CDR3 sequence reads: CASRRNLNTEAFF. The entire variable domain, with the rest obtained from reference TRBV7-3 and TRBJ1-1, is as follows: GAGVSQTPSNKVTEKGKYVELRCDPISGHTALYWYRQSLGQGPEFLIYFQGTGAADDSGLPNDRFFAVRPEGSVSTLKIQRTERGDSAVYLCASRRNLNTEAFFGQGTRLTVV.

V gene TRBV6-2 or TRBV6-3 combines with J gene TRBJ2-3; the D call from TCRdb, TRBD2, cannot be confirmed without DNA. CDR1 and CDR2 from the germline V gene are MNHEY and SVGEGT. The CDR3 runs to 16 residues. This CDR3 is CASNRGLAGFSDTQYF.

V gene TRBV30 combines with J gene TRBJ2-7; TCRdb picks TRBD1, but there is no DNA to check that call. Germline CDR1 GTSNPN, CDR2 SVGIG (reference sequence). CDR3 size: 13 residues. This CDR3 is CAWSPDRGQGQYF.

CDR3 sequence reads: CASSLGPANTEAFF. The chain carries TRBV11-3 and TRBJ1-1. This CDR3 has 14 residues. Germline V gene sequence: CDR1 SGHNT, CDR2 YENEEA. The full variable domain, rest sourced from reference TRBV11-3 and TRBJ1-1, is EAGVVQSPRYKIIEKKQPVAFWCNPISGHNTLYWYLQNLGQGPELLIRYENEEAVDDSQLPKDRFSAERLKGVDSTLKIQPAELGDSAVYLCASSLGPANTEAFFGQGTRLTVV.

The chain combines TRBV19 with TRBJ1-2; the TCRdb call, TRBD1, lacks DNA for checking. This CDR3 has 11 residues. The V gene's germline CDR1 is LNHDA and CDR2 SQIVND (reference sequence). CDR3 protein: CASKRGGGYTF.

The rearrangement joins TRBV6-6 to TRBJ2-7; the D call from TCRdb, TRBD2, cannot be confirmed without DNA. Germline values: CDR1 MNHNY, CDR2 SVGAGI (reference sequence). The CDR3 loop spans 14 amino acids. CDR3 protein: CATRVVAGQYEQYF.

V is TRBV27 and J is TRBJ2-7. The germline gives CDR1 MNHEY, CDR2 SMNVEV (reference sequence). The CDR3 spans 13 residues. Here the CDR3 reads CASSLQYGYEQYF.

This chain joins TRBV6-2 or TRBV6-3 and TRBJ1-1. The CDR3 sequence is 14 residues long. Germline CDR1 MNHEY, CDR2 SVGEGT. CDR3 loop: CASSYSWANTEAFF.

The J gene is TRBJ1-1, the V gene TRBV11-2. The CDR3 totals 14 residues. Germline V lookup: CDR1 SGHAT, CDR2 FQNNGV. CDR3 sequence: CASSLDIGNTEAFF.

The chain carries TRBV19 and TRBJ2-2; no DNA is available, so the TRBD2 call from TCRdb remains unchecked. The CDR3 is made up of 18 amino acids. Germline V gives CDR1 LNHDA, CDR2 SQIVND (reference sequence). This CDR3 is CASSILASGGRYTGELFF. The whole variable domain, remainder taken from reference TRBV19 and TRBJ2-2, is DGGITQSPKYLFRKEGQNVTLSCEQNLNHDAMYWYRQDPGQGLRLIYYSQIVNDFQKGDIAEGYSVSREKKESFPLTVTSAQKNPTAFYLCASSILASGGRYTGELFFGEGSRLTVL.

The gene calls are TRBV3-1 and TRBJ2-7. The CDR3 spans 16 residues. Germline V lookup: CDR1 LGHDT, CDR2 YNNKEL (reference sequence). The CDR3 loop reads CASSPSRLLSSYEQYF.

This chain uses TRBV28 with TRBJ1-2. CDR1 and CDR2 from the germline V gene are MDHEN and SYDVKM. The CDR3 extends over 14 amino acids. The CDR3 spells CASTPQSKRNGYTF.

This chain connects TRBV6-2 or TRBV6-3 to TRBJ1-5. The CDR3 spans 16 residues. Germline V CDR1 and CDR2: MNHEY, SVGEGT. CDR3: CASSYSGQVSNQPQHF.

The rearrangement links TRBV5-1 to TRBJ2-1; checking the TCRdb D call of TRBD1 is not possible without DNA. This CDR3 region has 17 residues. Looked up from germline, CDR1 is SGHRS and CDR2 is YFSETQ. The CDR3 loop is CASSLNPTGGTLDEQFF.

J is TRBJ2-7 and V is TRBV6-2 or TRBV6-3; lacking DNA, the TRBD2 call made by TCRdb goes unchecked. CDR1 MNHEY and CDR2 SVGEGT come from the germline V gene. The CDR3 loop spans 14 amino acids. CDR3 amino acids: CASSVAGARYEQYF.

The V and J genes are TRBV29-1 and TRBJ1-2; without DNA, the TCRdb call of TRBD1 cannot be checked. Germline V gives CDR1 SQVTM, CDR2 ANQGSEA. This CDR3 has 14 amino acids. CDR3 amino acids: CSVERGLSNYGYTF.

The rearrangement uses TRBV18 and TRBJ2-7. This CDR3 has 14 residues. Per germline, CDR1 KGHSH and CDR2 LQKENI. CDR3 region: CASSPPDVSYEQYF.

The chain joins TRBV5-1 to TRBJ2-1; there is no DNA to check the TCRdb D call of TRBD2. This CDR3 contains 15 residues. Germline V CDR1 and CDR2: SGHRS, YFSETQ. The CDR3: CASRGSGSPYNEQFF. The full variable domain, in which reference TRBV5-1 and TRBJ2-1 provide the parts outside the CDR3, is KAGVTQTPRYLIKTRGQQVTLSCSPISGHRSVSWYQQTPGQGLQFLFEYFSETQRNKGNFPGRFSGRQFSNSRSEMNVSTLELGDSALYLCASRGSGSPYNEQFFGPGTRLTVL.

The rearrangement uses TRBV11-2 and TRBJ2-1; there is no DNA to check the TCRdb D call of TRBD1. This CDR3 has 18 amino acids. Germline lookup yields CDR1 SGHAT and CDR2 FQNNGV. The CDR3 reads CASSLRSASGTTNNEQFF.

The chain recombines TRBV29-1 with TRBJ2-7; as DNA is missing, the TRBD1 call by TCRdb cannot be tested. Per germline, CDR1 SQVTM and CDR2 ANQGSEA. The CDR3 is 12 amino acids. This chain's CDR3 is CSGWDRGREQYF.

V is TRBV6-1 and J is TRBJ1-5; TCRdb selects TRBD1, and the lack of DNA leaves this call unchecked. The CDR3 extends over 13 amino acids. CDR1 is MNHNS, CDR2 SASEGT, per germline. The CDR3 region is CAGQGNSNQPQHF.

CDR3 region: CASSFPGPTGLRPGTEAFF. The chain is built from TRBV12-3 or TRBV12-4 and TRBJ1-1; the D gene TCRdb calls, TRBD1, cannot be checked with no DNA. This CDR3 region has 19 residues.

This chain joins TRBV7-8 and TRBJ1-4; with no DNA, the TCRdb D assignment of TRBD1 cannot be verified. The CDR3 loop spans 15 amino acids. From germline, CDR1 is SGHVS and CDR2 FQNEAQ. The CDR3 spells CASSSPLTTNEKLFF.

The chain has TRBV12-3 or TRBV12-4 and TRBJ2-2. The CDR3 is 12 amino acids. CDR3 amino acids: CASSNGPGELFF.